This entry concerns a single TCR beta chain. The target antigen is unknown. The library was prepared for alpha chains; this beta chain is a stray read, so its frequency means little. A unique molecular identifier was carried by every single TCR cDNA molecule. TCRdb re-derived calls from the 5' RACE reads in MiXCR, one entry per CDR3 protein. The repertoire holds some 300 distinct CDR3 sequences, with more than 5.5% as singletons. Sample time point: sample taken at primary tumor resection. Untreated early-stage non-small cell lung cancer patients, around 70 in total, were the donors. Unsorted tumor, nontumor lung tissue or cryopreserved PBMC supplied the whole RNA. This sample was included in a study of spatial heterogeneity in lung cancer. Study-wide findings and caveats: In tumors, expanded intratumoral alpha and beta TCR counts tracked mutation counts.

Trimming pared 0 bases from V and 7 bases from J, leaving 10 bases between. CDR1 is SEHNR, CDR2 FQNEAQ, per germline (reference sequence). The CDR3 loop spans 13 amino acids. The sequence was obtained from a female donor with early-stage non-small cell lung cancer. The starting material was lung tumor tissue, obtained at surgery. V is TRBV7-9 and J is TRBJ2-7; no clear D. This chain's CDR3 is CASSLAPRREQYF. The CDR3 bases are TGTGCCAGCAGCTTAGCGCCGCGCAGGGAGCAGTACTTC.